These 10 T cell receptor beta chains were sequenced from one sample in a study of CD8+ T cells in alopecia areata. Following RNA extraction, reverse transcription yielded cDNA that acted as the sequencing template. TCRdb's copy holds only in-frame clones and misses some; the assay was immunoSEQ multiplex PCR. The sample shows roughly 60,000 clones, 44% of them seen only once. Source material: NKG2D-low CD8+ T cells sorted from blood. These receptors all come from a human donor with alopecia areata.

CDR3 loop: CSVVWDRGPDTQYF. The CDR3 DNA is TGCAGCGTTGTATGGGACAGGGGGCCGGATACGCAGTATTTT. V and J are TRBV29-1 and TRBJ2-3, with 12 bases aligning to TRBD1. Germline loops: CDR1 SQVTM, CDR2 ANQGSEA. This CDR3 contains 14 residues. V dropped 4 bases and J dropped 6; count of bases not matched to a gene: 5.

This chain connects TRBV6-5 to TRBJ2-5; no clear D gene. The CDR3 spans 14 residues. V gave up 0 bases and J gave up 2 bases, with 7 bases separating them. Germline CDR1 MNHEY, CDR2 SVGAGI. CDR3 residues: CASSYSTGQETQYF. In nucleotides, the CDR3 is TGTGCCAGCAGTTACTCGACTGGGCAAGAGACCCAGTACTTC.

V gene TRBV2 combines with J gene TRBJ2-1; 11 nucleotides line up with TRBD2. The CDR3 has 13 amino acids. V lost 9 bases, J lost 6 bases, and 4 bases stayed unmatched. Germline V gene lookup returns CDR1 SNHLY and CDR2 FYNNEI. In DNA form, the CDR3 reads TGTGCCAGAGAGGGACTAGCGGTCAATGAGCAGTTCTTC. This encodes CAREGLAVNEQFF.

This clone was detected a few times. This sequence joins TRBV7-9 and TRBJ2-3; TRBD1 is a possible D gene (6 bases). The V gene's germline CDR1 is SEHNR and CDR2 FQNEAQ (reference sequence). The CDR3 has 12 amino acids. Trimming removed 5 bases from V and 4 bases from J, with 7 bases in between. CDR3: CASSGGPDTQYF. In nucleotides, the CDR3 is TGTGCCAGCAGCGGGGGCCCAGATACGCAGTATTTT.

J is TRBJ2-5 and V is TRBV7-9; no clear D. V was clipped by 5 bases and J by 1 base, with 11 bases between them. CDR1 SEHNR and CDR2 FQNEAQ come from the germline V gene (reference sequence). The CDR3 extends over 14 amino acids. DNA of the CDR3: TGTGCCAGCAGCCTGGCCCACAGCCAAGAGACCCAGTACTTC. Its protein is CASSLAHSQETQYF.

This clone was seen a handful of times. V and J are TRBV29-1 and TRBJ1-2, with 8 bases that match TRBD1. The CDR3 contains 15 residues. The germline CDR1 and CDR2 sequences are SQVTM and ANQGSEA. V lost 5 bases, J lost 1 base, and 9 bases stayed unmatched. CDR3 nucleotides: TGCAGCGTTAGGGACAGGCGGCCAAATAACTATGGCTACACCTTC. Translation gives CSVRDRRPNNYGYTF.

CDR3: CASIRTRTEAFF. The CDR3 nucleotides read TGTGCCAGCATCCGGACAAGGACTGAAGCTTTCTTT. The gene calls are TRBV7-9 and TRBJ1-1, with a tentative D call TRBD1 (5 bases). Per germline, CDR1 SEHNR and CDR2 FQNEAQ (reference sequence). The CDR3 consists of 12 residues. V gave up 7 bases and J gave up 5 bases, with 11 bases separating them.

In its sample, this clone was seen a few times. The chain couples TRBV29-1 to TRBJ2-1; D may correspond to TRBD1 or TRBD2 (5 bases each). V dropped 5 bases and J dropped 4 bases, with 15 bases sitting between them. The length of the CDR3 is 14 residues. The germline V gene has CDR1 SQVTM and CDR2 ANQGSEA. CDR3 protein: CSVQGGGRYNEQFF. The CDR3 coding sequence is TGCAGCGTTCAGGGCGGCGGGCGATACAATGAGCAGTTCTTC.

The chain links TRBV4-3 to TRBJ2-3, with 7 nucleotides matching TRBD2. CDR3 length equals 16 residues. With 4 bases clipped from V and 3 bases from J, the junction kept 10 bases outside the gene matches. Germline lookup yields CDR1 LGHNA and CDR2 YSLEER. CDR3 protein: CASSLNYAGDTDTQYF. CDR3 nucleotide sequence: TGCGCCAGCAGCCTAAACTATGCGGGAGATACAGATACGCAGTATTTT.

As for this clone: Other DNA sequences from this sample encode an identical CDR3 as well. This chain uses TRBV5-1 with TRBJ2-7; D is unclear. Germline CDR1 reads SGHRS; CDR2 reads YFSETQ. The ends were cut back, 0 bases at V and 3 bases at J, with 4 bases in the middle. The length of the CDR3 is 12 residues. CDR3: CASSLGNYEQYF. CDR3 coding DNA: TGCGCCAGCAGCTTGGGCAACTACGAGCAGTACTTC.